What follows are 30 T cell receptor beta chains derived from one specimen sequenced in a study of Graves' ophthalmopathy and Graves' hyperthyroidism. RNA transcripts yielded amplified TCR beta CDR3 regions. First-round RT-PCR relied on HTBI primers, and a second-round multiplex PCR came next. TCRdb ran MiXCR on the multiplex PCR reads and lists one entry per CDR3 protein. The table records hundreds of thousands of distinct CDR3 sequences, 21% of them present only once. Material for sequencing was peripheral blood. Every receptor here comes from a woman under 30 with stable Graves' hyperthyroidism.

This clonotype was observed a handful of times. This sequence joins TRBV6-1 and TRBJ2-7; 11 nucleotides line up with TRBD2. CDR1 and CDR2 from the germline V gene are MNHNS and SASEGT. V dropped 2 bases and J dropped 3; count of bases not matched to a gene: 3. CDR3 size: 15 residues. The CDR3 DNA reads as TGTGCCAGCAGTGAACTAGCGGGAGGCTTCTACGAGCAGTACTTC. Translating gives CASSELAGGFYEQYF.

This clonotype appeared many times. The rearrangement uses TRBV6-1 and TRBJ2-5; 13 bases align to TRBD2. V was pared by 4 bases and J by 5 bases, with 4 bases of the junction left unmatched. This CDR3 contains 15 residues. Germline V gives CDR1 MNHNS, CDR2 SASEGT. In nucleotides, the CDR3 is TGTGCCAGCAGTGCGGGACTAGCGGGATGGGAGACCCAGTACTTC. Its protein is CASSAGLAGWETQYF.

This clonotype was observed at least ten times. The rearrangement uses TRBV6-2 or TRBV6-3 and TRBJ2-1; 11 nucleotides line up with TRBD2. V trimming: 6 bases; J trimming: 6 bases; junction bases outside the gene matches: 10. In germline, CDR1 is MNHEY, CDR2 SVGEGT. This CDR3 region has 16 residues. CDR3 region: CASRLHSGRALNEQFF. The CDR3 DNA is TGTGCCAGCAGACTACATAGCGGGAGGGCCCTCAATGAGCAGTTCTTC.

This clonotype was seen many times. The rearrangement uses TRBV7-8 and TRBJ1-1, with D uncertain. V was clipped by 1 base and J by 3 bases, with 18 bases between them. CDR1 SGHVS and CDR2 FQNEAQ come from the germline V gene. There are 17 residues in the CDR3. Here the CDR3 DNA reads TGTGCCAGCAGCTTAGGGCGGTTGGGAACGGTTGACACTGAAGCTTTCTTT. It is translated as CASSLGRLGTVDTEAFF.

This clonotype was detected many times. The V gene is TRBV7-6, the J gene TRBJ1-1; no firm D call. The CDR3 is made up of 13 amino acids. Trimming stripped 3 bases from V and 3 bases from J, with 8 bases between. CDR1 is SGHVS, CDR2 FNYEAQ, per germline. The CDR3 DNA reads as TGTGCCAGCAGCTTCGATAGGTACACTGAAGCTTTCTTT. As protein: CASSFDRYTEAFF.

Ten or more counts support this clonotype. The genes are TRBV6-1 and TRBJ2-6; D unresolved. CDR1 is MNHNS, CDR2 SASEGT, per germline. The CDR3 has 14 amino acids. Trimming removed 2 bases at V and 0 bases at J, with 2 bases between. DNA for the CDR3: TGTGCCAGCAGTGAACTCTCTGGGGCCAACGTCCTGACTTTC. Its translation is CASSELSGANVLTF.

This clonotype showed up many times. The V and J genes are TRBV29-1 and TRBJ2-5, with D maybe TRBD1 (6 bases). V was shortened by 4 bases and J by 5 bases, with 17 bases between the two germline ends. The germline gives CDR1 SQVTM, CDR2 ANQGSEA. There are 14 residues in the CDR3. CDR3 nucleotide sequence: TGCAGCGTTGTTGGGACAAGGATAGGGGAGACCCAGTACTTC. As protein: CSVVGTRIGETQYF.

The V call is TRBV12-3 or TRBV12-4, the J call TRBJ2-5; perhaps TRBD1 as D (6 bases). This CDR3 has 14 residues. V shed 6 bases and J shed 0 bases, with 11 bases lying between them. The CDR3 region is CASSSWTDQETQYF. The CDR3 bases are TGTGCCAGCAGCTCCTGGACAGACCAAGAGACCCAGTACTTC.

This clonotype has a count of ten or more. V is TRBV12-3 or TRBV12-4 and J is TRBJ2-7; 7 bases agree with TRBD2. J gave up 5 bases and V 7 bases, and 5 bases lay outside the gene matches. CDR3 length: 12 residues. The CDR3 here is CASMGGRNEQYF. CDR3 coding DNA: TGTGCCAGCATGGGCGGGAGAAACGAGCAGTACTTC.

The table lists this clonotype with many counts. This chain links TRBV5-1 with TRBJ1-5; D is unclear. V lost 0 bases and J lost 4, with 5 bases in between. Germline CDR1 reads SGHRS; CDR2 reads YFSETQ. The CDR3 extends over 13 amino acids. The CDR3 DNA reads as TGCGCCAGCAGCTTGGCCGAGAATCAGCCCCAGCATTTT. Its protein is CASSLAENQPQHF. Full variable domain (remainder filled in from reference TRBV5-1 and TRBJ1-5): KAGVTQTPRYLIKTRGQQVTLSCSPISGHRSVSWYQQTPGQGLQFLFEYFSETQRNKGNFPGRFSGRQFSNSRSEMNVSTLELGDSALYLCASSLAENQPQHFGDGTRLSIL.

Ten or more counts support this clonotype. V and J are TRBV28 and TRBJ2-5; 7 nucleotides match TRBD1. This CDR3 spans 15 amino acids. CDR1 and CDR2 (germline): MDHEN, SYDVKM. Trimming took 5 bases from V and 5 from J; bases not matched to a gene: 11. The DNA of the CDR3 is TGTGCCAGCAGTCCACGTGGGACAGAGAGGGAGACCCAGTACTTC. Protein product: CASSPRGTERETQYF.

The sample holds many counts of this clonotype. The genes are TRBV5-1 and TRBJ2-2, with D possibly TRBD1 on 8 matching bases. CDR1 SGHRS and CDR2 YFSETQ come from the germline V gene. V lost 3 bases and J lost 2, with 14 bases in between. This CDR3 spans 16 amino acids. The CDR3 region has the DNA TGCGCCAGCAGCTCCACAGGGGGACTAAACACCGGGGAGCTGTTTTTT. Its translation: CASSSTGGLNTGELFF.

At least ten counts were recorded for this clonotype. No conserved phenylalanine or tryptophan ends this CDR3, so it is likely a read error. The chain has TRBV30 and TRBJ1-2; TRBD1 agrees at 7 bases. The J segment lost 3 bases and the V segment lost 4 bases, leaving 8 bases of the junction unmatched. The CDR3 loop spans 14 amino acids. Germline V gene data show CDR1 as GTSNPN and CDR2 as SVGIG (reference sequence). The CDR3 spells CAWTVKGQYYGYTL. In DNA form, the CDR3 reads TGTGCCTGGACCGTAAAGGGACAGTACTATGGCTACACCCTC.

This clonotype was seen ten or more times. This chain joins TRBV7-2 and TRBJ2-4, with D uncertain. Germline CDR1 is SGHTA and CDR2 is FQGNSA. The CDR3 sequence is 16 residues long. V was pared by 5 bases and J by 0 bases, with 14 bases between. DNA of the CDR3: TGTGCCAGCAGCACCCGACAACAAAAAGCCAAAAACATTCAGTACTTC. Its translation is CASSTRQQKAKNIQYF.

This clonotype was observed at least ten times. The chain is built from TRBV6-5 and TRBJ2-7; no clear D. CDR3 length: 14 residues. Trimming shortened V by 0 bases and J by 3 bases, and 9 bases separated the two germline ends. The germline V gene has CDR1 MNHEY and CDR2 SVGAGI. The CDR3: CASSYSGARYEQYF. The DNA of the CDR3 is TGTGCCAGCAGTTACTCTGGAGCCCGCTACGAGCAGTACTTC.

J is TRBJ1-1 and V is TRBV6-1; no definite D call. V lost 7 bases and J lost 0, with 15 bases in between. Per the germline V gene, CDR1 is MNHNS and CDR2 is SASEGT. This CDR3 spans 15 amino acids. CDR3 region: CASTSRAAMNTEAFF. The CDR3 region has the DNA TGTGCCAGCACCTCTCGGGCGGCCATGAACACTGAAGCTTTCTTT.

This clonotype was detected ten times or more. The J gene is TRBJ2-7, the V gene TRBV6-1, with D possibly being TRBD1 (5 bases). Germline V gene data show CDR1 as MNHNS and CDR2 as SASEGT. Trimming stripped 7 bases from V and 2 bases from J, with 12 bases between. This CDR3 is 13 amino acids long. The CDR3 DNA is TGTGCCAGCACCAGGGTAGAGACCTACGAGCAGTACTTC. Protein product: CASTRVETYEQYF.

This clonotype was seen a few times. J is TRBJ2-7 and V is TRBV20-1; 16 nucleotides agree with TRBD2. Losses at the gene ends were 4 bases for V and 2 bases for J; bases not matched to a gene: 11. This CDR3 has 18 residues. The germline V gene has CDR1 DFQATT and CDR2 SNEGSKA (reference sequence). CDR3 residues: CSAMGGTGTSGRAYEQYF. The DNA of the CDR3 is TGCAGTGCTATGGGGGGGACAGGGACTAGCGGGAGGGCCTACGAGCAGTACTTC.

The gene calls are TRBV2 and TRBJ2-7; weak D call: TRBD1 (6 bases). Germline assignment: CDR1 SNHLY and CDR2 FYNNEI. The CDR3 is made up of 12 amino acids. Trimming removed 11 bases at V and 4 bases at J, with 15 bases between. CDR3 protein: CAGTGFRYEQYF. CDR3 in DNA: TGTGCCGGAACAGGGTTTCGGTACGAGCAGTACTTC.

Here the CDR3 DNA reads TGTGCCTGGAGTGGATCAGGTGGGGAGGGCTACACCTTC. Translated, it gives CAWSGSGGEGYTF. The chain couples TRBV30 to TRBJ1-2, with D hard to call. The V gene's germline CDR1 is GTSNPN and CDR2 SVGIG (reference sequence). This CDR3 spans 13 amino acids. The ends were cut back, 1 base at V and 8 bases at J, with 14 bases in the middle.

This CDR3 reads CSARGTGGGYTF. In DNA, the CDR3 is TGCAGTGCTAGGGGGACAGGGGGTGGCTACACCTTC. The rearrangement uses TRBV20-1 and TRBJ1-2; TRBD1 matches at 11 bases. V dropped 3 bases and J dropped 7; count of bases not matched to a gene: 1. Germline V gene sequence: CDR1 DFQATT, CDR2 SNEGSKA (reference sequence). This CDR3 is built from 12 residues.

This clonotype has a count of ten or more. The rearrangement links TRBV16 to TRBJ2-7; 12 bases are a match to TRBD1. CDR3 length equals 16 residues. V was clipped by 0 bases and J by 4 bases; unmatched bases: 4. CDR1 and CDR2 from the germline V gene are KGHSY and FQNENV. DNA for the CDR3: TGTGCCAGCAGCCAATCTGGGACAGGGGGCAAGTACGAGCAGTACTTC. It specifies CASSQSGTGGKYEQYF.

This clonotype has at least ten counts. The chain recombines TRBV20-1 with TRBJ2-7, with 9 bases lining up with TRBD2. The CDR3 is made up of 12 amino acids. The V and J ends lost 3 bases and 7 bases, in that order; junction bases with no gene match: 4. Per the germline V gene, CDR1 is DFQATT and CDR2 is SNEGSKA (reference sequence). The CDR3 region is CSARAGGPEQYF. The CDR3 DNA is TGCAGTGCTAGGGCGGGAGGGCCTGAGCAGTACTTC.

This clonotype was seen a handful of times. The chain has TRBV4-1 and TRBJ1-6; 7 positions agree with TRBD1. The V gene end was trimmed by 2 bases and the J gene end by 6 bases; junction bases not matched to a gene: 16. The germline gives CDR1 MGHRA, CDR2 YSYEKL. CDR3 size: 19 residues. CDR3 in DNA: TGCGCCAGCAGCCAAAGCCTACGCCAACAGGGGATTTTTAATTCACCCCTCCACTTT. This encodes CASSQSLRQQGIFNSPLHF.

This clonotype was detected ten times or more. The chain links TRBV12-3 or TRBV12-4 to TRBJ2-7; D remains unclear. The CDR3 spans 13 residues. Deletions cut 3 bases from V and 6 bases from J, with 12 bases between. This CDR3 reads CASSFVVPGEQYF. CDR3 DNA sequence: TGTGCCAGCAGTTTTGTTGTCCCGGGCGAGCAGTACTTC.

Details on this clonotype: This likely comes from a read error, as the CDR3 has no conserved phenylalanine or tryptophan at its end. The rearrangement links TRBV6-2 or TRBV6-3 to TRBJ2-7; 8 bases are shared with TRBD2. Looked up from germline, CDR1 is MNHEY and CDR2 is SVGEGT. The V and J ends lost 0 bases and 0 bases, in that order; junction bases with no gene match: 10. The CDR3 spans 18 residues. The CDR3 protein is CASSYSRGRGRSSYEQYD. The DNA of the CDR3 is TGTGCCAGCAGTTACTCGAGGGGTCGCGGGAGGAGCTCCTACGAGCAGTACGAC.

Remarks on this clonotype: This clone may be a read error of a much larger clone one base away. The CDR3 does not end in the conserved phenylalanine or tryptophan, so this is likely a read error. The chain recombines TRBV29-1 with TRBJ1-1, with D unclear. The length of the CDR3 is 14 residues. The V end lost 2 bases, the J end lost 1 base, and 11 bases lay between the germline ends. Germline CDR1 is SQVTM and CDR2 is ANQGSEA. The CDR3 is CSVEWRHSNTEAFV. The DNA for the CDR3 is TGCAGCGTTGAATGGAGACATTCGAACACTGAAGCTTTCGTT.

The sample holds many counts of this clonotype. The chain has TRBV9 and TRBJ1-6; 7 bases are shared with TRBD1. The CDR3 extends over 13 amino acids. In germline, CDR1 is SGDLS, CDR2 YYNGEE. V lost 10 bases to trimming and J lost 7 bases; unmatched junction nucleotides: 8. The CDR3 DNA reads as TGTGCCTCAGGGACAGCGGGAAATTCACCCCTCCACTTT. This translates into CASGTAGNSPLHF.

This clonotype appeared many times. One end of the junction varies from germline; a read error may be responsible. The V and J genes are TRBV12-3 or TRBV12-4 and TRBJ1-3; no definite D call. The CDR3 is 12 residues long. CDR3 coding DNA: TGTGCCAGCAGTCCCTCCGCAGGCACCATGTATTTT. It yields the protein CASSPSAGTMYF.

V gene TRBV7-8 combines with J gene TRBJ2-7; D ambiguous. V was pared by 3 bases and J by 3 bases, with 6 bases between. CDR1 and CDR2 (germline): SGHVS, FQNEAQ. There are 12 residues in the CDR3. The DNA for the CDR3 is TGTGCCAGCAGCTTGAACCTCTACGAGCAGTACTTC. This sequence encodes CASSLNLYEQYF. Full variable domain (rest looked up from reference TRBV7-8 and TRBJ2-7): GAGVSQSPRYKVAKRGQDVALRCDPISGHVSLFWYQQALGQGPEFLTYFQNEAQLDKSGLPSDRFFAERPEGSVSTLKIQRTQQEDSAVYLCASSLNLYEQYFGPGTRLTVT.